This T cell receptor beta chain comes out of a study of blood T cell repertoires in COVID-19. Study-level information: Acute and convalescent COVID-19 samples came from the United States, Italy and Spain. In each case, the material was cDNA or gDNA derived from T cells, B-cell-depleted T cells, or PBMCs.

Under the authors' procedure: Amplified reference gene primers provided the basis for estimating nucleated cell counts. Sequenced by immunoSEQ multiplex PCR; TCRdb stores in-frame clones only, minus some. D and trimming were read from the DNA, whereas the V and J calls and clone size are those reported in that table. The table lists around 120,000 clones, 90% of them singletons. V lost 4 bases, J lost 2 bases, and 4 bases stayed unmatched. This CDR3 has 14 residues. Germline V lookup: CDR1 SGHKS, CDR2 YYEKEE (reference sequence). V and J are TRBV5-5 and TRBJ1-2, with 8 positions matching TRBD1. Sequenced sample: peripheral blood. The TCR originated in a human donor with active COVID-19. The donor label of this sample is uncertain. The CDR3 DNA is TGTGCCAGCAGCCCGGACAGGGCGAACTATGGCTACACCTTC. Translation: CASSPDRANYGYTF.